This T cell receptor (beta chain) is drawn from a study of metastatic and nonmetastatic thyroid tumors. Across the whole study: Where malignant and benign thyroid patients were concerned, repertoires were compared across blood and tumor or nodule tissue. Study-level findings and limits: When malignant thyroid tumors were compared with benign nodules, TCR beta diversity was reportedly significantly higher in the malignant tumors. This held in both blood and tumor samples.

The authors' processing: Differences in CDR3 between clinicopathological groups were drawn on to build a classifier intended to discriminate distant-metastatic papillary thyroid cancer patients. TCRdb reprocessed the PCR reads using MiXCR. TCRdb's processing, not the authors', yielded these V and J calls. This table holds 7,000 to 9,500 clones, around 28% found once. Germline V CDR1 and CDR2: MNHNS, SASEGT. The CDR3 extends over 15 amino acids. V lost 6 bases to trimming and J lost 0 bases, with 14 bases between them. Thyroid surgery took place with no prior treatment in any patient. This clone showed up just a few times. Its antigen is still unknown.

This clonotype was sampled from a male donor with papillary thyroid cancer or a benign thyroid nodule (not recorded which). Some clones in this sample may be carry-over from other donors' samples. The rearrangement joins TRBV6-1 to TRBJ1-2, with D maybe TRBD1 (5 bases). The sample was tumor tissue. The CDR3 sequence: CASSPGTHANYGYTF. CDR3 coding DNA: TGTGCCAGCAGCCCTGGGACGCACGCTAACTATGGCTACACCTTC.